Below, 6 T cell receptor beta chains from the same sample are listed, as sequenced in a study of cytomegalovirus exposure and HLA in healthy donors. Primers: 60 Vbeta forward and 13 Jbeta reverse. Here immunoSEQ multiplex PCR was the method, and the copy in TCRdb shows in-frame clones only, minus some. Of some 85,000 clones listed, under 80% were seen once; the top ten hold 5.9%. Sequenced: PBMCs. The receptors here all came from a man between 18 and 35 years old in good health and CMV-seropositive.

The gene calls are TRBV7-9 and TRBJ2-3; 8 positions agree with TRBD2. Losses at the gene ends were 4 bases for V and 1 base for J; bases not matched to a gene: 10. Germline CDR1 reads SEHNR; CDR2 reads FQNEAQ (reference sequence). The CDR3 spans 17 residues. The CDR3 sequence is CASSSLTGLVGTDTQYF. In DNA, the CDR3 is TGTGCCAGCAGCTCACTAACGGGACTAGTTGGCACAGATACGCAGTATTTT.

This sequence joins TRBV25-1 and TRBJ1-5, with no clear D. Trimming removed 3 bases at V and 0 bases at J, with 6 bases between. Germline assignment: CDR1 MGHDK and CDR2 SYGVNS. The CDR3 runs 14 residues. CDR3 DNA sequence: TGTGCCAGCAGTGAGAGGGTTAGCAATCAGCCCCAGCATTTT. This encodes CASSERVSNQPQHF.

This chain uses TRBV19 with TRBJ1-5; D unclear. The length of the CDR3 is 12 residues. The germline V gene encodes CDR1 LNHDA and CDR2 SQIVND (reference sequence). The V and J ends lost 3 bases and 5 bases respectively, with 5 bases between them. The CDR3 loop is CASSILDQPQHF. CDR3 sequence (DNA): TGTGCCAGTAGTATTTTAGATCAGCCCCAGCATTTT.

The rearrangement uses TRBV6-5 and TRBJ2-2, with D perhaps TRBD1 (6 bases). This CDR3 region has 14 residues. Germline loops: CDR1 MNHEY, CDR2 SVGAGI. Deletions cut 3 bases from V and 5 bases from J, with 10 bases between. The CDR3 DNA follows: TGTGCCAGCAGTTATGAGGGGGAAACCGGGGAGCTGTTTTTT. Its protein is CASSYEGETGELFF.

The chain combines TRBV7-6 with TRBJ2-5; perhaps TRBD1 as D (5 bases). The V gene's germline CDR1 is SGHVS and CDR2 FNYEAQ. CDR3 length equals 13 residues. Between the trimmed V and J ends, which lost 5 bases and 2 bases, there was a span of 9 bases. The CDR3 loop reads CASSLTVQETQYF. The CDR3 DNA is TGTGCCAGCAGCCTGACAGTACAAGAGACCCAGTACTTC.

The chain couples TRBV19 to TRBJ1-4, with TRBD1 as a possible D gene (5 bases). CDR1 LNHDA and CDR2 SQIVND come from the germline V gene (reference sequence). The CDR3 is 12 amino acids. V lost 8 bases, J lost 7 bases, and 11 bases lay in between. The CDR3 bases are TGTGCCAGTTCAGGGTTGGGTGAAAAACTGTTTTTT. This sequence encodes CASSGLGEKLFF.